The 25 T cell receptor beta chains given below trace back to one sample, sequenced in a study of cytomegalovirus exposure and HLA in healthy donors. It was with 60 Vbeta and 13 Jbeta primers that the PCR ran. Clones were read by immunoSEQ multiplex PCR, and TCRdb kept only the in-frame ones, dropping some. The data hold fewer than 150,000 clones, with around 85% observed a single time. The specimen sequenced was PBMCs. The receptors originated from a woman aged 25 to 39 in good health and CMV-seropositive.

With respect to this clone: Because the CDR3's place on the DNA is in doubt, the DNA is left out and the CDR3 is given as listed by TCRdb. The chain is built from TRBV30 and TRBJ2-5; the table's D gene call, TRBD2, was not cross checked with the DNA. CDR1 GTSNPN and CDR2 SVGIG come from the germline V gene (reference sequence). Inclusive of both ends, the CDR3 amounts to 12 amino acids. The CDR3 loop is CAWSVLVSEQYF.

The gene calls are TRBV6-1 and TRBJ2-2, with D possibly being TRBD2 (5 bases). This CDR3 comprises 13 residues. With 10 bases removed from V and 8 bases from J, the gap between germline ends came to 17 bases. In germline, CDR1 is MNHNS, CDR2 SASEGT. The CDR3 region is CATSVVGVGELFF. DNA for the CDR3: TGTGCCACCTCGGTAGTGGGAGTAGGGGAGCTGTTTTTT.

The genes are TRBV9 and TRBJ2-1; 8 bases are shared with TRBD1. V shed 3 bases and J 4 bases; nucleotides not matched to a gene: 6. From germline, CDR1 is SGDLS and CDR2 YYNGEE. This CDR3 has 15 residues. CDR3 in DNA: TGTGCCAGCAGCGCTGGGGACAGGCCTTACAATGAGCAGTTCTTC. Its translation: CASSAGDRPYNEQFF.

V usage is TRBV5-1 and J usage is TRBJ2-3; 14 bases are shared with TRBD2. J lost 5 bases, V lost 0 bases, and 5 bases had no gene match. There are 17 residues in the CDR3. Looked up from germline, CDR1 is SGHRS and CDR2 is YFSETQ. Here the CDR3 DNA reads TGCGCCAGCAGCTTGGGGAGGACTAGCGGGGGGCGAGATACGCAGTATTTT. It codes for CASSLGRTSGGRDTQYF.

The V gene is TRBV30, the J gene TRBJ2-1, with D perhaps matching TRBD2 (5 bases). The CDR3 runs to 13 residues. The ends were cut back, 2 bases at V and 9 bases at J, with 14 bases in the middle. The germline gives CDR1 GTSNPN, CDR2 SVGIG (reference sequence). CDR3 amino acids: CAWSSGMSSEQFF. The CDR3 DNA reads as TGTGCCTGGAGTTCGGGGATGAGCAGTGAGCAGTTCTTC.

The chain has TRBV4-1 and TRBJ2-5; TRBD1 is a possible D gene (5 bases). The J call is uncertain, as TRBJ2-7 better fits the DNA end. Germline-derived CDR1 and CDR2 are MGHRA and YSYEKL. This CDR3 is 14 amino acids long. The DNA for the CDR3 is TGCGCCAGCAGCCTAGTTGGGGAAGGGGCCGAGCAGTACTTC. Translating it yields CASSLVGEGAEQYF.

The V gene is TRBV5-6, the J gene TRBJ1-1, with D hard to call. Germline CDR1 is SGHDT and CDR2 is YYEEEE. V was pared by 0 bases and J by 8 bases, with 11 bases between. The CDR3 consists of 13 residues. DNA for the CDR3: TGTGCCAGCAGCTTGGGTAGCTCCCCCGAAGCTTTCTTT. Translating it yields CASSLGSSPEAFF.

This clone was observed a single time. V is TRBV27 and J is TRBJ1-2; a weak D match, TRBD1 (6 bases). Trimming stripped 6 bases from V and 4 bases from J, with 21 bases between. This CDR3 region has 16 residues. Germline CDR1 and CDR2: MNHEY and SMNVEV (reference sequence). CDR3 nucleotide sequence: TGTGCCAGCAGAGGGATGGGGGCCTCGATATCCTATGGCTACACCTTC. This translates into CASRGMGASISYGYTF.

The rearrangement joins TRBV21-1 to TRBJ1-1; the D call in the table, TRBD1, was not verified against the DNA. TRBV21-1 is a documented pseudogene. The CDR3 totals 15 residues. The CDR3 DNA reads as TGTGCCAGCAGCAAGGGGACAGGCCTGAACACTGAAGCTTTCTTT. This sequence encodes CASSKGTGLNTEAFF.

The chain recombines TRBV7-3 with TRBJ2-1, with 8 bases matching TRBD2. This CDR3 has 16 residues. The germline gives CDR1 SGHTA, CDR2 FQGTGA. Unmatched junction bases numbered 11, after V lost 4 bases and J lost 6 bases. This chain's CDR3 is CASSSLSGGVPNEQFF. CDR3 coding DNA: TGTGCCAGCAGCTCCTTAAGCGGGGGAGTTCCCAATGAGCAGTTCTTC.

V usage is TRBV6-4 and J usage is TRBJ2-1, with D uncertain. The V gene's germline CDR1 is MRHNA and CDR2 SNTAGT. There are 16 residues in the CDR3. Trimming left V 0 bases short and J 0 bases short, with 9 bases between. The CDR3 reads CASSDSVVSSYNEQFF. The CDR3 DNA reads as TGTGCCAGCAGTGACTCGGTAGTGAGCTCCTACAATGAGCAGTTCTTC.

The V and J genes are TRBV28 and TRBJ1-5, with 7 bases identical to TRBD1. Looked up from germline, CDR1 is MDHEN and CDR2 is SYDVKM. This CDR3 has 19 residues. V was pared by 4 bases and J by 2 bases, with 17 bases of the junction left unmatched. This CDR3 is CASSSYSGQRDEGNQPQHF. CDR3 bases: TGTGCCAGCAGTTCCTATTCGGGACAGAGGGATGAGGGCAATCAGCCCCAGCATTTT.

In this sample, this clone turned up a few times. The V call is TRBV6-1, the J call TRBJ2-7; 7 bases fit TRBD2. The germline CDR1 and CDR2 sequences are MNHNS and SASEGT. The CDR3 is 16 residues long. V shed 1 base and J 7 bases; nucleotides not matched to a gene: 13. The CDR3 DNA reads as TGTGCCAGCAGTGAAGGGCAAGCGGGAACCCCGGGGGAGCAGTACTTC. The encoded protein is CASSEGQAGTPGEQYF.

This chain joins TRBV27 and TRBJ2-7, with D possibly being TRBD1 (6 bases). This CDR3 region has 14 residues. V lost 4 bases and J 4 bases, leaving 14 bases between the germline ends. Per germline, CDR1 MNHEY and CDR2 SMNVEV (reference sequence). The CDR3 reads CASSWSRGPYEQYF. The CDR3 DNA sequence: TGTGCCAGCAGTTGGTCCAGGGGCCCTTACGAGCAGTACTTC.

The chain employs TRBV29-1 and TRBJ1-4, with a weak D call TRBD1 (5 bases). V lost 8 bases, J lost 3 bases, and 13 bases lay in between. Germline CDR1 is SQVTM and CDR2 is ANQGSEA. CDR3 length: 13 residues. The CDR3 protein is CSYRTDPNEKLFF. The DNA for the CDR3 is TGCAGCTACAGGACGGATCCTAATGAAAAACTGTTTTTT.

The CDR3 reads CASSIGGSSNQPQHF. In DNA form, the CDR3 reads TGTGCCAGTAGTATCGGCGGTTCTAGCAATCAGCCCCAGCATTTT. This chain connects TRBV19 to TRBJ1-5; D is undetermined. From germline, CDR1 is LNHDA and CDR2 SQIVND (reference sequence). V dropped 3 bases and J dropped 0 bases, with 9 bases sitting between them. The CDR3 has 15 amino acids.

This chain joins TRBV28 and TRBJ1-1; no definite D call. Trimming left V 6 bases short and J 7 bases short, with 6 bases between. Looked up from germline, CDR1 is MDHEN and CDR2 is SYDVKM. CDR3 length: 10 residues. The CDR3 spells CASRGYEAFF. In DNA form, the CDR3 reads TGTGCCAGCAGGGGCTATGAAGCTTTCTTT.

This chain connects TRBV7-8 to TRBJ1-5; the match to TRBD1 covers 8 bases. The V segment lost 0 bases and the J segment 0 bases; nucleotides outside the gene matches: 10. The CDR3 consists of 19 residues. CDR1 SGHVS and CDR2 FQNEAQ come from the germline V gene. CDR3 DNA: TGTGCCAGCAGCTTAGCCTCAGGGGGCGCTGGGTATAGCAATCAGCCCCAGCATTTT. It specifies CASSLASGGAGYSNQPQHF.

As regards this clone: One end of the junction does not line up with germline, which may come from a read error. In the same sample, other DNA sequences code for this CDR3. The chain has TRBV4-1 and TRBJ1-5, with D maybe TRBD1 (6 bases). The CDR3 length is 14 residues. Germline V gene sequence: CDR1 MGHRA, CDR2 YSYEKL. The CDR3 DNA is TGCGCCAGTAGCCAAGATGTGAGGGGGTTGGCCCAGCATTTT. Its protein product is CASSQDVRGLAQHF.

V is TRBV29-1 and J is TRBJ1-1; 7 bases are shared with TRBD1. This CDR3 comprises 11 residues. The J segment lost 6 bases and the V segment lost 7 bases, leaving 5 bases of the junction unmatched. Germline CDR1 SQVTM, CDR2 ANQGSEA. Written as DNA, the CDR3 is TGCAGCGGCCTTAGGGGGCCTGAAGCTTTCTTT. Translation gives CSGLRGPEAFF.

J is TRBJ2-4 and V is TRBV30, with 8 bases identical to TRBD2. Germline-derived CDR1 and CDR2 are GTSNPN and SVGIG (reference sequence). With 3 bases clipped from V and 10 bases from J, the junction kept 2 bases outside the gene matches. This CDR3 has 11 residues. This CDR3 reads CAWRVAGIQYF. The CDR3 DNA reads TGTGCCTGGAGAGTAGCGGGGATTCAGTACTTC.

This chain joins TRBV5-1 and TRBJ1-2; weak D call: TRBD1 (6 bases). The CDR3 covers 14 residues. V gave up 0 bases and J gave up 8 bases, with 14 bases separating them. Germline-derived CDR1 and CDR2 are SGHRS and YFSETQ. The CDR3 is CASSLVAGDDGYTF. The CDR3 bases are TGCGCCAGCAGCTTGGTGGCAGGGGATGACGGCTACACCTTC.

The chain joins TRBV2 to TRBJ2-3, with 7 bases lining up with TRBD2. This CDR3 is built from 17 residues. V trimming: 2 bases; J trimming: 2 bases; junction bases outside the gene matches: 10. CDR1 is SNHLY, CDR2 FYNNEI, per germline. The CDR3 protein is CASSEWGRADLTDTQYF. The CDR3 bases are TGTGCCAGCAGTGAATGGGGGAGGGCGGATCTCACAGATACGCAGTATTTT.

This chain joins TRBV23-1 and TRBJ1-1; perhaps TRBD1 as D (5 bases). TRBV23-1 is sorted into the ORF group, with uncertain function. V shed 3 bases and J shed 5 bases, with 22 bases lying between them. CDR3 length: 17 residues. CDR3 amino acids: CASSHPTVTGDGTEAFF. The CDR3 bases are TGCGCCAGCAGTCATCCCACGGTAACGGGGGATGGGACTGAAGCTTTCTTT.

The chain combines TRBV19 with TRBJ1-1; D may be TRBD1 (5 bases). Germline assignment: CDR1 LNHDA and CDR2 SQIVND (reference sequence). CDR3 size: 12 residues. In DNA form, the CDR3 reads TGTGGATGTTCCGCCAGGGAGGGTAAAGCTTTCTTT. Translated, it gives CGCSAREGKAFF.